This is a list of T cell receptor beta chains from one sample in a study of regulatory T cells in long-lasting Graves disease. TCRdb independently ran MiXCR on the multiplex PCR reads; one entry per CDR3 protein. Altogether 400,000 to 500,000 distinct CDR3 sequences are present, approximately 14% being singletons, with the ten largest covering around a sixth. The sample also formed part of further work on T cells in Graves' hyperthyroidism and ophthalmopathy.

Source: peripheral blood mononuclear cells (PBMCs), taken at new diagnosis, from a patient treated with antithyroid drugs. These receptors were collected from a woman aged 45 to 65 with Graves disease. CDR3s include the opening cysteine and the closing phenylalanine or tryptophan. A D gene is named only where the DNA matches it firmly. Some rows have no size entry. The others give once, few or many, or a class for an expanded clone.

abundance,j_gene,v_gene,d_gene,CDR3nt,CDR3aa
many,TRBJ2-3,TRBV6-5,TRBD1,TGTGCCAGCAGTTACGACCAGGGGGCCAACACAGATACGCAGTATTTT,CASSYDQGANTDTQYF
many,TRBJ2-4,TRBV28,NA,TGTGCCAGCAGTTCACTTCTAGCGAATTGGGCCAAAAACATTCAGTACTTC,CASSSLLANWAKNIQYF
NA,TRBJ1-6,TRBV7-9,TRBD1,TGTGCCAGCAGCCTGGGAGGGGGCGCGAATAATTCACCCCTCCACTTT,CASSLGGGANNSPLHF
many,TRBJ2-7,TRBV3-1,NA,TGTGCCAGCAGCCACCCCGGGGGTGTTCCCTCCGAGCAGTACTTC,CASSHPGGVPSEQYF
many,TRBJ1-2,TRBV7-9,NA,TGTGCCAGCAGCTTAGGCCATGGGCCGGGGGGCTACACCTTC,CASSLGHGPGGYTF
NA,TRBJ2-1,TRBV6-5,TRBD2,TGTGCCAGCAGTTTCAGCGGGAGGGCCTTCGATGAGCAGTTCTTC,CASSFSGRAFDEQFF
many,TRBJ2-7,TRBV5-5,TRBD2,TGCGCCAGCAGCCACGGGACTAGCGGGAGTTACGAGCAGTACTTC,CASSHGTSGSYEQYF
NA,TRBJ2-3,TRBV5-1,TRBD2,TGCGCCAGCAGCTCCGGGACTAGCAACACAGATACGCAGTATTTT,CASSSGTSNTDTQYF
many,TRBJ2-7,TRBV20-1,TRBD2,TGCAGTGCTTATTGGAGCGGGGTGAGCTCCTACGAGCAGTACTTC,CSAYWSGVSSYEQYF
NA,TRBJ2-7,TRBV25-1,NA,TGTGCCAGCAGTGGGGTCAGGGGTCCTGGGTACGAGCAGTACTTC,CASSGVRGPGYEQYF
many,TRBJ2-3,TRBV30,NA,TGTGCCTGGAGTAGAGGGACTCTTAGCACAGATACGCAGTATTTT,CAWSRGTLSTDTQYF
few,TRBJ1-2,TRBV7-2,NA,TGTGCCAGCAGCTTACTGCGAGAGGGCTATGGCTACACCTTC,CASSLLREGYGYTF
NA,TRBJ2-7,TRBV9,NA,TGTGCCAGCAGCGTAGGGAGCGGGCCCTCCTACGAGCAGTACTTC,CASSVGSGPSYEQYF
NA,TRBJ2-4,TRBV12-3/TRBV12-4,NA,TGTGCCGGCAGTCCTTTCCAGGGAGGCAAAAACATTCAGTACTTC,CAGSPFQGGKNIQYF
many,TRBJ2-1,TRBV30,NA,TGTGCCTGGAGTGTTACGGGAGCGAGGTTCTTC,CAWSVTGARFF
NA,TRBJ1-2,TRBV11-2,NA,TGTGCCAGCAGCCCCCTCCCCGGGGGGTTGAATGGCTACACCTTC,CASSPLPGGLNGYTF
NA,TRBJ2-7,TRBV5-6,TRBD2,TGTGCCAGCAGCTTGGTGGGACTAGCGGGAGGATTCCACGAGCAGTACTTC,CASSLVGLAGGFHEQYF
NA,TRBJ2-1,TRBV4-1,NA,TGCGCCAGCAGCCAAGGTGTGAGGAGGGGGCCCTACAATGAGCAGTTCTTC,CASSQGVRRGPYNEQFF
NA,TRBJ2-7,TRBV7-3,NA,TGTGCCAGCAGCTTAATCCAGGGTGGCGAGCAGTACTTC,CASSLIQGGEQYF
many,TRBJ2-5,TRBV2,TRBD2,TGTGCCAGCAGCCGGACTAGCGGGATTGGTCTAGAGACCCAGTACTTC,CASSRTSGIGLETQYF
NA,TRBJ2-7,TRBV3-1,NA,TGTGCCAGCAGCCAAGGACCGCAGATCGCCTACGAGCAGTACTTC,CASSQGPQIAYEQYF
few,TRBJ2-6,TRBV29-1,NA,TGCAGCGTTGGCAGGGCAGGGTCTCTCTCTGGGGCCAACGTCCTGACTTTC,CSVGRAGSLSGANVLTF
many,TRBJ2-1,TRBV18,NA,TGTGCCAGCTCACCATCCAGCATGAGCGGTACCTTCAATGAGCAGTTCTTC,CASSPSSMSGTFNEQFF
many,TRBJ1-1,TRBV30,NA,TGTGCCTGGAGCCTACTAGGGGACACTGAAGCTTTCTTT,CAWSLLGDTEAFF
NA,TRBJ1-5,TRBV6-9,TRBD1,TGTGCCAGCAGTTACTCCTCCGGACAGGGACATCAGCCCCAGCATTTT,CASSYSSGQGHQPQHF
NA,TRBJ2-7,TRBV24-1,TRBD2,TGTGCCACCAGTGATGCCACCTACGGACTAGATATGAATGAGCAGTACTTC,CATSDATYGLDMNEQYF